The source of this T cell receptor beta chain is a study of T cell changes during pregnancy in multiple sclerosis. This CDR3 is 15 amino acids long. The germline CDR1 and CDR2 sequences are SGHDT and YYEEEE. The V gene end was trimmed by 5 bases and the J gene end by 5 bases; junction bases not matched to a gene: 11. Here immunoSEQ multiplex PCR was the method, and the copy in TCRdb shows in-frame clones only, minus some. Among around 19,000 clones, roughly 84% were seen once, and the ten largest hold over 9%. The sequence was collected from a female donor with multiple sclerosis, enrolled in a pregnancy study. The V and J genes are TRBV5-6 and TRBJ2-5; 8 bases align to TRBD1. This specimen consisted of CD8+ T cells from peripheral blood mononuclear cells, obtained after pregnancy. This CDR3 reads CASRLIRGLGETQYF. DNA of the CDR3: TGTGCCAGCAGGCTCATCAGGGGGCTAGGGGAGACCCAGTACTTC.